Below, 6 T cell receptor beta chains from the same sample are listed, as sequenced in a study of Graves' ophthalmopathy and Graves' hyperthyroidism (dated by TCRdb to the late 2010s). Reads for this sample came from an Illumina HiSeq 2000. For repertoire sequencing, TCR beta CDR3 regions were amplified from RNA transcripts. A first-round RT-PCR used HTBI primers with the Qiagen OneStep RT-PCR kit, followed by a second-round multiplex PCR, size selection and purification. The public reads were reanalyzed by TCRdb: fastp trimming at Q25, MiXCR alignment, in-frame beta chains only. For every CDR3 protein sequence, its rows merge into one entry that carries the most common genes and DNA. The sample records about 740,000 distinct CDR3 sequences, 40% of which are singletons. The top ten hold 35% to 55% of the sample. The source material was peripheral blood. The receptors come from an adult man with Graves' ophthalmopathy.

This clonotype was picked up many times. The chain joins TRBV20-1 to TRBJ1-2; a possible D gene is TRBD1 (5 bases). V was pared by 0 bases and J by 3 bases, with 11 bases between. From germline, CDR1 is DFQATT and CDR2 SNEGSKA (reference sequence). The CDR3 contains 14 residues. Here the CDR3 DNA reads TGCAGTGCTAGAGATCGGCGGGGACACTATGGCTACACCTTC. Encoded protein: CSARDRRGHYGYTF.

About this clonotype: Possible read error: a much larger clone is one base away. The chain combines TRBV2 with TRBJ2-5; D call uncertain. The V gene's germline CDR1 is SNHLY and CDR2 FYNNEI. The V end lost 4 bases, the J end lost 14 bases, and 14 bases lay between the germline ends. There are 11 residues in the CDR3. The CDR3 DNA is TGTGCCAGCAGTGGGTACGAAGCCGAATACTTC. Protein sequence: CASSGYEAEYF.

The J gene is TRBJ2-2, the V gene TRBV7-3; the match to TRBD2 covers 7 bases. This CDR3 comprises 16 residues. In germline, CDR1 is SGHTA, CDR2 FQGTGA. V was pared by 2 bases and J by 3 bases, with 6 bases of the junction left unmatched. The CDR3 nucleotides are TGTGCCAGCAGCTTAGGACTAGGGGCATACACCGGGGAGCTGTTTTTT. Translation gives CASSLGLGAYTGELFF.

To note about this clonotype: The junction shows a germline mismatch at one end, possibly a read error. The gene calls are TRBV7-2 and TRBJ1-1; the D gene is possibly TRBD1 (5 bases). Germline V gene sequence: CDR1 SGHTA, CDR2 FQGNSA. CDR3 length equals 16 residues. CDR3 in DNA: TGCGCCAGCAGCCACCAAAGGACAAGAAAGAACACTGAAGCTTTCTTT. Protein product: CASSHQRTRKNTEAFF.

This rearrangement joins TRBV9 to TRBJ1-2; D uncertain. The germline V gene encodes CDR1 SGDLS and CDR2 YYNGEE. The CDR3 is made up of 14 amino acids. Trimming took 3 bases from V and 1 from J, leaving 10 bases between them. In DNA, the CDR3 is TGTGCCAGCAGCGGCGGCGGGAGTAACTATGGCTACACCTTC. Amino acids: CASSGGGSNYGYTF.

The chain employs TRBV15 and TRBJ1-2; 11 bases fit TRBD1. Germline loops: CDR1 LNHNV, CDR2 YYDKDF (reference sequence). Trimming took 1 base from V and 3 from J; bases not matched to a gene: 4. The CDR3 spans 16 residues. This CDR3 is CATSRAGQGAHYGYTF. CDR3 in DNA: TGTGCCACCAGCAGAGCCGGACAGGGGGCTCACTATGGCTACACCTTC.